The next 21 T cell receptor beta chains were all read from a single sample in a study of blood T cells in healthy people across ages. For the second PCR, which ran for about 7 to 11 cycles, a sample-barcoded 5' primer and a J-beta primer mix were used. Each CDR3 protein gets one entry after TCRdb re-called the 5' RACE reads with MiXCR. The sample records hundreds of thousands of distinct CDR3 sequences, 52% being singletons. The sample consisted of blood. These receptors all come from a woman older than 75 in good health.

The J gene is TRBJ2-7, the V gene TRBV7-2; D unclear. The DNA matches TRBJ2-4 better at its end, which makes the J call doubtful. The germline CDR1 and CDR2 sequences are SGHTA and FQGNSA. The CDR3 totals 13 residues. The CDR3 spells CASSPDMGNIQYF. CDR3 coding DNA: TGTGCCAGCAGCCCAGACATGGGAAACATTCAGTACTTC.

This clonotype was picked up many times. The V call is TRBV12-3 or TRBV12-4, the J call TRBJ2-7; 9 positions match TRBD1. J gave up 2 bases and V 5 bases, and 4 bases lay outside the gene matches. The CDR3 has 14 amino acids. The CDR3 sequence: CASSLTGGAYEQYF. CDR3 nucleotides: TGTGCCAGCAGTCTCACAGGGGGCGCCTACGAGCAGTACTTC.

The chain is built from TRBV4-3 and TRBJ2-4, with D perhaps TRBD1 (5 bases). Trimming removed 0 bases at V and 0 bases at J, with 9 bases between. CDR1 is LGHNA, CDR2 YSLEER, per germline. CDR3 length equals 16 residues. Written as DNA, the CDR3 is TGCGCCAGCAGCCAAGATACGGACACAGCCAAAAACATTCAGTACTTC. Translation gives CASSQDTDTAKNIQYF.

This clonotype was counted many times. The chain joins TRBV5-1 to TRBJ1-5; D not certain. This CDR3 is built from 16 residues. Trimming left V 4 bases short and J 1 base short, with 15 bases between. Germline CDR1 SGHRS, CDR2 YFSETQ. CDR3 sequence: CASSPGTAGSNQPQHF. The CDR3 region has the DNA TGCGCCAGCAGCCCCGGTACAGCTGGAAGCAATCAGCCCCAGCATTTT. Variable domain in full (rest from reference TRBV5-1 and TRBJ1-5): KAGVTQTPRYLIKTRGQQVTLSCSPISGHRSVSWYQQTPGQGLQFLFEYFSETQRNKGNFPGRFSGRQFSNSRSEMNVSTLELGDSALYLCASSPGTAGSNQPQHFGDGTRLSIL.

To note about this clonotype: The junction departs from germline at one end; a sequencing error may be responsible. The chain links TRBV29-1 to TRBJ2-5; D is perhaps TRBD2 (6 bases). The V gene's germline CDR1 is SQVTM and CDR2 ANQGSEA. There are 13 residues in the CDR3. CDR3 in amino acids: CSVDQAGRETRYF. CDR3 bases: TGCAGCGTTGATCAAGCAGGACGGGAGACCCGGTACTTC.

CDR3 in DNA: TGCGCCAGCAGCTTGGCCTCGGCGGGGGCGATCACAGATACGCAGTATTTT. Its protein product is CASSLASAGAITDTQYF. The gene calls are TRBV5-1 and TRBJ2-3, with D perhaps matching TRBD2 (7 bases). This CDR3 region has 17 residues. Trimming left V 0 bases short and J 2 bases short, with 16 bases between. CDR1 is SGHRS and CDR2 is YFSETQ in the germline V gene.

In its sample, this clonotype was seen a few times. The rearrangement links TRBV20-1 to TRBJ2-7; no clear D. The length of the CDR3 is 13 residues. In germline, CDR1 is DFQATT, CDR2 SNEGSKA (reference sequence). V was cut by 2 bases and J by 0 bases, with 8 bases left in between. The CDR3: CSARREFSYEQYF. CDR3 bases: TGCAGTGCTAGAAGGGAATTCTCCTACGAGCAGTACTTC.

In the case of this clonotype: A read error is possible here, since a much larger clone lies one base away. The chain uses TRBV20-1 and TRBJ2-4; 7 nucleotides agree with TRBD1. Near its end, the DNA agrees better with TRBJ2-7, so the J call may be wrong. The CDR3 has 13 residues. Germline CDR1 reads DFQATT; CDR2 reads SNEGSKA (reference sequence). The CDR3 bases are TGCAGTACTAGTCTGGGACAGCTCTACGAGCAGTACTTC. Its translation: CSTSLGQLYEQYF.

This chain joins TRBV27 and TRBJ2-7; a weak D match, TRBD1 (5 bases). The CDR3 has 16 amino acids. Trimming pared 2 bases from V and 8 bases from J, leaving 22 bases between. Germline V lookup: CDR1 MNHEY, CDR2 SMNVEV (reference sequence). The CDR3 loop is CASSLGAESYSDKQYF. The CDR3 region has the DNA TGTGCCAGCAGTTTAGGGGCAGAATCATACTCCGACAAGCAGTACTTC.

V is TRBV12-3 or TRBV12-4 and J is TRBJ2-7, with D maybe TRBD2 (6 bases). Trimming shortened V by 4 bases and J by 3 bases, and 13 bases separated the two germline ends. The CDR3 is 14 residues long. The CDR3 nucleotides read TGTGCCAGCAGTTGGACGGGACTCAGCTACGAGCAGTACTTC. Protein sequence: CASSWTGLSYEQYF.

Worth noting for this clonotype: An end of the junction differs from the germline gene, which may be a read error. The chain employs TRBV20-1 and TRBJ1-6; 10 nucleotides agree with TRBD1. Germline assignment: CDR1 DFQATT and CDR2 SNEGSKA (reference sequence). The CDR3 spans 15 residues. CDR3 sequence: CSASWTGGDNSPLHF. The CDR3 nucleotides are TGTAGTGCTTCGTGGACAGGGGGAGATAATTCACCCCTCCACTTT.

CDR3 DNA sequence: TGTGCCAGCAGTTTGACTAGCGGGGCCGCAGATACGCAGTATTTT. Translated, it gives CASSLTSGAADTQYF. The genes are TRBV12-3 or TRBV12-4 and TRBJ2-3; 11 bases are a match to TRBD2. The CDR3 consists of 15 residues. V shed 3 bases, J shed 4 bases, and the junction held 3 bases outside the gene matches.

Turning to this clonotype: With a much larger clone just one base away, this may be a read error. The chain uses TRBV12-3 or TRBV12-4 and TRBJ2-5; D might be TRBD1 (5 bases). This CDR3 spans 11 amino acids. The ends were cut back, 8 bases at V and 11 bases at J, with 15 bases in the middle. The CDR3 sequence: CASSRVTEQYF. The CDR3, as DNA: TGTGCCAGCTCCAGGGTTACTGAGCAGTACTTC.

V gene TRBV6-5 combines with J gene TRBJ1-2, with D perhaps matching TRBD1 (5 bases). V gave up 3 bases and J gave up 5 bases, with 13 bases separating them. CDR1 and CDR2 from the germline V gene are MNHEY and SVGAGI. The CDR3 has 14 amino acids. Here the CDR3 reads CASSYGRGSYGYTF. As DNA, the CDR3 is TGTGCCAGCAGTTATGGTAGGGGTTCATATGGCTACACCTTC.

This clonotype was observed at least ten times. The chain employs TRBV30 and TRBJ2-7; 7 bases match TRBD2. CDR3 size: 15 residues. Germline values: CDR1 GTSNPN, CDR2 SVGIG (reference sequence). With 3 bases clipped from V and 4 bases from J, the junction kept 12 bases outside the gene matches. The CDR3: CAWRITTSNSYEQYF. In nucleotides, the CDR3 is TGTGCCTGGAGAATAACGACTAGCAATTCGTACGAGCAGTACTTC.

The chain is built from TRBV20-1 and TRBJ1-2; weak D call: TRBD1 (5 bases). V lost 4 bases and J 7 bases, leaving 7 bases between the germline ends. CDR3 size: 10 residues. The germline V gene encodes CDR1 DFQATT and CDR2 SNEGSKA (reference sequence). CDR3 bases: TGCAGTGCTACGGGGGGTGGCTACACCTTC. Its translation: CSATGGGYTF.

This clonotype has ten or more counts. The genes are TRBV6-1 and TRBJ1-2; unclear D gene. CDR3 length equals 13 residues. Germline V CDR1 and CDR2: MNHNS, SASEGT. The germline V and J ends were trimmed by 3 bases and 3 bases, with 8 bases remaining between them. The CDR3 nucleotides read TGTGCCAGCAGTGAGCAGGACTACTATGGCTACACCTTC. Translating gives CASSEQDYYGYTF.

The chain is built from TRBV20-1 and TRBJ2-3, with D possibly matching TRBD1 (6 bases). There are 13 residues in the CDR3. V shed 5 bases and J shed 4 bases, with 13 bases lying between them. The germline gives CDR1 DFQATT, CDR2 SNEGSKA (reference sequence). CDR3 loop: CSAVTGRADTQYF. The CDR3 nucleotides are TGCAGTGCTGTGACAGGCAGGGCAGATACGCAGTATTTT.

This chain links TRBV28 with TRBJ2-1; D not certain. CDR1 and CDR2 (germline): MDHEN, SYDVKM. The CDR3 has 14 amino acids. The germline V and J ends were trimmed by 1 base and 13 bases, with 17 bases remaining between them. The CDR3 region is CASSLSTGQETQFF. CDR3 DNA sequence: TGTGCCAGCAGTTTATCTACGGGCCAAGAGACCCAGTTCTTC.

The genes are TRBV11-1 and TRBJ1-6; D call uncertain. CDR3 size: 13 residues. Trimming removed 5 bases from V and 7 bases from J, with 9 bases in between. Germline CDR1 reads SGHAT; CDR2 reads FQDESV (reference sequence). CDR3 sequence reads: CASSPRRNSPLHF. The CDR3 nucleotides are TGTGCCAGCAGCCCTAGAAGGAATTCACCCCTCCACTTT.

The genes are TRBV5-1 and TRBJ1-6; the match to TRBD1 covers 9 bases. Germline CDR1 SGHRS, CDR2 YFSETQ. The J segment lost 1 base and the V segment lost 4 bases, leaving 6 bases of the junction unmatched. This CDR3 has 17 residues. The CDR3 DNA is TGCGCCAGCAGCCCGGGACAGGGAGGTTCCTATAATTCACCCCTCCACTTT. This gives the protein CASSPGQGGSYNSPLHF.